This TCR beta chain was recorded in a study of regulatory T cells in long-lasting Graves disease. The overall study: Graves' patients, newly diagnosed, had taken antithyroid drugs under 3 months. Notes on the study in general: In persistent patients, shared public clonotypes (under 3,000) outnumbered those in new patients (almost 1,000).

Time point defined: newly diagnosed GD, antithyroid drugs for less than 3 months. After RNA was extracted from PBMCs, the TCR library was made from it. Recruitment took place at an endocrinology department in Xi'an, China. This clonotype was observed at least ten times. As yet, its antigen is unknown. TCR beta libraries were built with iRepertoire HTBI primers and Arm-PCR of CDR3 regions. TCRdb reprocessed the multiplex PCR reads with MiXCR, giving one entry per CDR3 protein. The repertoire includes around 250,000 distinct CDR3 sequences, around 20% of them detected once, and roughly 13% sits in the top ten. Trimming took off 0 bases at V and 2 bases at J, with 13 bases between the two ends. The CDR3 extends over 16 amino acids. From germline, CDR1 is ENHRY and CDR2 SYGVKD.

The genes are TRBV10-3 and TRBJ1-2, with no clear D. The TCR originated in a female donor with Graves disease. The source was peripheral blood mononuclear cells (PBMCs), collected at new diagnosis, from a patient treated with antithyroid drugs. The CDR3 loop is CAISESSGRGNYGYTF. The DNA of the CDR3 is TGTGCCATCAGTGAGTCAAGTGGCAGAGGGAACTATGGCTACACCTTC.